This T cell receptor (beta chain) originates from a study of shared clonotypes between healthy human individuals. As for the study in general: Plates per donor: three CD4 naive, three CD4 memory, two CD8 naive, one CD8 memory. Study-wide results and caveats: Non-shared clonotypes were found to have lower generation probabilities than the clonotypes that were shared by all four of the sorted-subset donors. The study found approximately 5% of naive CD4 clonotypes shared across a handful of donors.

Every subset's genomic DNA went evenly onto several immunoSEQ plates. TCRdb keeps only in-frame clones here, not all; method: immunoSEQ multiplex PCR. The profile shows some 2,000,000 clones, about 95% of them singletons. Positive CCR7 selection of CD45RO-negative cells yielded the naive CD8 cells, and terminally differentiated effector memory CD45RA+ cells were excluded. V shed 5 bases and J shed 8 bases, with 6 bases lying between them. The V gene's germline CDR1 is LNHNV and CDR2 YYDKDF (reference sequence). The CDR3 extends over 11 amino acids. Details on this clone: Its antigen is not known.

The specimen was naive CD8+ T cells sorted from blood. The TCR comes from a man younger than 35 in good health. This sequence joins TRBV15 and TRBJ1-4; a weak D match, TRBD1 (5 bases). CDR3 nucleotides: TGTGCCACCAGCGAGGGGGAAAAACTGTTTTTT. It is translated as CATSEGEKLFF.